This T cell receptor beta chain appears in the sequencing data of a study of cytomegalovirus exposure and HLA in healthy donors. Germline CDR1 and CDR2: MNHNS and SASEGT. This CDR3 has 15 residues. Trimming took off 4 bases at V and 2 bases at J, with 12 bases between the two ends. This clone was observed a few times. The antigen is undetermined. This PCR relied on a set of 60 Vbeta primers and 13 Jbeta primers. Method: immunoSEQ multiplex PCR; TCRdb's copy keeps in-frame clones and lacks some. The repertoire holds some 200,000 clones, with roughly 82% as singletons. Study-level points and caveats: When the data were analyzed later, several of the most significant clusters appeared to be linked to common viral pathogens. Upon later analysis, HLA-associated TCR beta chains proved more clonally expanded than other, equally common chains. In a later analysis, specific HLA alleles were associated with 15,000 to 20,000 TCR beta sequences at a 0.05 false discovery rate. When a later analysis was performed, an Asian-associated ancestry cluster reportedly had fewer N-insertions than the roughly 670-donor mean.

This clonotype was sampled from a woman aged 50 to 60 in good health and CMV-seropositive. The chain couples TRBV6-1 to TRBJ1-5, with D possibly matching TRBD1 (5 bases). Source material: PBMCs. The DNA for the CDR3 is TGTGCCAGCAGTGCTGGGGGGTTGGGCAATCAGCCCCAGCATTTT. This translates into CASSAGGLGNQPQHF.